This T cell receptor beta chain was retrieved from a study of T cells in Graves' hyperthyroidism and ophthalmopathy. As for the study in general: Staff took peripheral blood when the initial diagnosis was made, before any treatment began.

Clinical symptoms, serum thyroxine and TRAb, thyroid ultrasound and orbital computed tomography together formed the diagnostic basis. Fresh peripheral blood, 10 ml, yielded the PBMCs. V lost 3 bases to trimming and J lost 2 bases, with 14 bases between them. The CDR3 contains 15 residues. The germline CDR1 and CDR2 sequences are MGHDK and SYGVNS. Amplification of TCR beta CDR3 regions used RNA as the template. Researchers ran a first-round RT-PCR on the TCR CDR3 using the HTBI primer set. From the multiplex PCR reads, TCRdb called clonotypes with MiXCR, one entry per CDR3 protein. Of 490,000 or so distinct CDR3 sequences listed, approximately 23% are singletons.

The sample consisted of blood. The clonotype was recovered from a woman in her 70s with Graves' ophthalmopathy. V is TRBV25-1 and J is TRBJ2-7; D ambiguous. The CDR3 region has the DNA TGTGCCAGCAGTGACTCGACTCAGAACCCCTACGAGCAGTACTTC. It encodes CASSDSTQNPYEQYF.